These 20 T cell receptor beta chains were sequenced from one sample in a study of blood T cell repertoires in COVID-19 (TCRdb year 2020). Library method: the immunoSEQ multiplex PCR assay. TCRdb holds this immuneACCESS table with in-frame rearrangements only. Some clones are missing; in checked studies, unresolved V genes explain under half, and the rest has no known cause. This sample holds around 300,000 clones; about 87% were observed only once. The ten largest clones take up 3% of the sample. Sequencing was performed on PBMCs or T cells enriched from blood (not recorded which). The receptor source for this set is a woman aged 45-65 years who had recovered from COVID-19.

The CDR3 nucleotides read TGTGCCAGCAGCGGCGGACTTGTTACCTACGAGCAGTACTTC. It is translated as CASSGGLVTYEQYF. This chain uses TRBV7-2 with TRBJ2-7; D might be TRBD2 (5 bases). This CDR3 has 14 residues. Deletions cut 5 bases from V and 2 bases from J, with 13 bases between. Germline CDR1 SGHTA, CDR2 FQGNSA.

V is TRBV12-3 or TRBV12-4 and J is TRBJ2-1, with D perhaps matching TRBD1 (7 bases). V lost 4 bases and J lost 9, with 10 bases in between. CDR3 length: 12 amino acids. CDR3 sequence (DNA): TGTGCCAGCAGTTCTCAGGGGGGTGAGCAGTTCTTC. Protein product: CASSSQGGEQFF.

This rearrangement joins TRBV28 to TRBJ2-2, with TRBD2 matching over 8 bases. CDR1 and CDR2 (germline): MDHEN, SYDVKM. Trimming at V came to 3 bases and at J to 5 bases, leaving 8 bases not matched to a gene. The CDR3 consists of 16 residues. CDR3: CASSFRDGRGTGELFF. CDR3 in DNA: TGTGCCAGCAGTTTCCGGGACGGGAGGGGGACCGGGGAGCTGTTTTTT.

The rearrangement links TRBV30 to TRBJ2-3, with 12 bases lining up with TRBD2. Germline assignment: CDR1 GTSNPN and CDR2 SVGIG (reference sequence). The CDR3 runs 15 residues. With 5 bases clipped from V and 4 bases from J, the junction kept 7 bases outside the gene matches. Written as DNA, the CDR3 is TGTGCCTGGGGCTCCGGGACTAGCGGGCCAGATACGCAGTATTTT. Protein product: CAWGSGTSGPDTQYF.

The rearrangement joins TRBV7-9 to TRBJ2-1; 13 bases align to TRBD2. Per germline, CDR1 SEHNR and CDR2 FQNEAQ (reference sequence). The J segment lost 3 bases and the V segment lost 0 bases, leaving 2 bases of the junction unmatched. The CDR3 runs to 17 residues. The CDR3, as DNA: TGTGCCAGCAGCTTAGCACTAGCGGGAGGGCTCTACAATGAGCAGTTCTTC. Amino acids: CASSLALAGGLYNEQFF.

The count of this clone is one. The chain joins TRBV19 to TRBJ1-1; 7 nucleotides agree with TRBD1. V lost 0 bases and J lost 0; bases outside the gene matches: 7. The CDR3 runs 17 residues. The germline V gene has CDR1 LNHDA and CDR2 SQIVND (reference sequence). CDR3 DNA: TGTGCCAGTAGTATAGAGGGCGGGACAGAACTGAACACTGAAGCTTTCTTT. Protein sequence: CASSIEGGTELNTEAFF.

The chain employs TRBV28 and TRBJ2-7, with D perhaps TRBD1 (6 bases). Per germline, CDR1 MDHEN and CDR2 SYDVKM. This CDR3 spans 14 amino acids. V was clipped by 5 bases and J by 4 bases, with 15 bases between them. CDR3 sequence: CASSQHRDKYEQYF. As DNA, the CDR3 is TGTGCCAGCAGTCAACACCGGGACAAATACGAGCAGTACTTC.

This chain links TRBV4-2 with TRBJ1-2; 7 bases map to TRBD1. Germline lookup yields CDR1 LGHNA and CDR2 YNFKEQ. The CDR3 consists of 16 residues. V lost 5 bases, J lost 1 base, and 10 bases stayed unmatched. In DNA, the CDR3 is TGTGCCAGCAGCAAGAGGGAAACAGGGGTTAACTATGGCTACACCTTC. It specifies CASSKRETGVNYGYTF.

CDR3 residues: CASSLLRDESGYTF. The DNA of the CDR3 is TGTGCCAGCAGCTTATTACGGGATGAGTCTGGCTACACCTTC. The J gene is TRBJ1-2, the V gene TRBV7-9; D unclear. Trimming removed 2 bases at V and 7 bases at J, with 14 bases between. This CDR3 has 14 residues. Germline V gene lookup returns CDR1 SEHNR and CDR2 FQNEAQ (reference sequence).

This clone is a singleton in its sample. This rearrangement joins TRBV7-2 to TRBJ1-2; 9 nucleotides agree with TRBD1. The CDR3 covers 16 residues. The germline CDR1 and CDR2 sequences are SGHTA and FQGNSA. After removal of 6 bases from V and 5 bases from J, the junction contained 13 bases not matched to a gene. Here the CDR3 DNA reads TGTGCCAGCAGTACGTCCGGGACAGGGCTAGGGTATGGCTACACCTTC. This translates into CASSTSGTGLGYGYTF.

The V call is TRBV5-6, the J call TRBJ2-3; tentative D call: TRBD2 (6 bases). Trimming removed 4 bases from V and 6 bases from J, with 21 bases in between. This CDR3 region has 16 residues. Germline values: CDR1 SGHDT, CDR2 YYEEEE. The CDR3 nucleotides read TGTGCCAGCAGCCCAAACCTTAGGGACTCCGTGGATACGCAGTATTTT. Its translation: CASSPNLRDSVDTQYF.

CDR3 DNA: TGTGCCAGCAGCCCGCGTGGGGGCGGGAGATACAATGAGCAGTTCTTC. Protein sequence: CASSPRGGGRYNEQFF. The chain carries TRBV14 and TRBJ2-1; D perhaps matches TRBD2 (7 bases). V shed 4 bases and J shed 4 bases, with 17 bases lying between them. This CDR3 spans 16 amino acids. Per the germline V gene, CDR1 is SGHDN and CDR2 is FVKESK.

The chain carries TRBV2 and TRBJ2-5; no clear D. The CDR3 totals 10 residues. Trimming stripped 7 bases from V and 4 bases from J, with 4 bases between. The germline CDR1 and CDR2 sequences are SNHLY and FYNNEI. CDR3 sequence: CASMAETQYF. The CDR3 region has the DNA TGTGCCAGCATGGCAGAGACCCAGTACTTC.

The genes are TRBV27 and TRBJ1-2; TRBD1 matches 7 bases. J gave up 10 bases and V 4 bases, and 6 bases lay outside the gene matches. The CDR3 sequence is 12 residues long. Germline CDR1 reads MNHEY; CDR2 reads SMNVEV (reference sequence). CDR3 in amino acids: CASSSPTGTYTF. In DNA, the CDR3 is TGTGCCAGCAGTTCTCCGACAGGGACCTACACCTTC.

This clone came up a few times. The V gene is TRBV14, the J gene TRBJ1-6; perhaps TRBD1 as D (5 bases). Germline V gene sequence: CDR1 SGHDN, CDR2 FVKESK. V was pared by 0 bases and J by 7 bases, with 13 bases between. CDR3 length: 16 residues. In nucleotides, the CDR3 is TGTGCCAGCAGCCAAGATCGCGGGGGACCCAATTCACCCCTCCACTTT. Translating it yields CASSQDRGGPNSPLHF.

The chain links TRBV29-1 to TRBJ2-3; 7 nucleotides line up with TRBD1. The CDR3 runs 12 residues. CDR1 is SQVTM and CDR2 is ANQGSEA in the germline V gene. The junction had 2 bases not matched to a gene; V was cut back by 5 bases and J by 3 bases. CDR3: CSVQTGTDTQYF. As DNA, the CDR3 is TGCAGCGTTCAGACAGGGACAGATACGCAGTATTTT.

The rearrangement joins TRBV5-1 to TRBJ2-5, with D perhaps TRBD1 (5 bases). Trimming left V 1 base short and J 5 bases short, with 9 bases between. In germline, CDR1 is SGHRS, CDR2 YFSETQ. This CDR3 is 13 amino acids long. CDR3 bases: TGCGCCAGCAGCTTGTTAGGGGATGAGACCCAGTACTTC. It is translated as CASSLLGDETQYF.

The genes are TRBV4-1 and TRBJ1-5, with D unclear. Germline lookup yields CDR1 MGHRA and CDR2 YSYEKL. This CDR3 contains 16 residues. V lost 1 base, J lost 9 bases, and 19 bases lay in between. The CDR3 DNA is TGCGCCAGCAGCCAAGCCGGGGAAGCGGCGTTGGGGCCCCAGCATTTT. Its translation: CASSQAGEAALGPQHF.

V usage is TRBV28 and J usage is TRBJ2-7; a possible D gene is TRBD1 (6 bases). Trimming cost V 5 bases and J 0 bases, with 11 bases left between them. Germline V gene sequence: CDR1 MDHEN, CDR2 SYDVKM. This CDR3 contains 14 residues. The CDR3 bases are TGTGCCAGCAGTAGACAGGACGACTCCTACGAGCAGTACTTC. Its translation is CASSRQDDSYEQYF.

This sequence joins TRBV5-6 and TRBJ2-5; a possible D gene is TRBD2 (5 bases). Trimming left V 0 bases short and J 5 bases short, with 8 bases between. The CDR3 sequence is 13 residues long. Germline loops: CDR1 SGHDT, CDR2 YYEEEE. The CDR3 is CASSLVQRETQYF. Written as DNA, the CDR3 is TGTGCCAGCAGCTTGGTCCAGCGGGAGACCCAGTACTTC.